One sample yielded the 9 T cell receptor beta chains listed below, sequenced in a study of T cell repertoires in cytomegalovirus infection. TCRdb analysed the reads with MiXCR anew, one entry per CDR3 protein. The table records roughly 920,000 distinct CDR3 sequences, about a third of them present only once. Their antigens remain unidentified. Sequences were derived from cultured CD8+ T cells from PBMCs, sampled from culture after CMV antigen stimulation. These receptors were taken from a human donor in good health (CMV status not recorded). Some clones in this sample may be carry-over from other donors' samples.

The V call is TRBV27, the J call TRBJ1-5, with TRBD1 matching 9 bases. After removal of 3 bases from V and 6 bases from J, the junction contained 3 bases not matched to a gene. Germline V gene lookup returns CDR1 MNHEY and CDR2 SMNVEV (reference sequence). There are 14 residues in the CDR3. DNA of the CDR3: TGTGCCAGCAGTTTTTCGGGACAGGGTCAGCCCCAGCATTTT. Translation: CASSFSGQGQPQHF.

The V and J genes are TRBV4-3 and TRBJ1-1; 7 bases align to TRBD1. The V gene end was trimmed by 2 bases and the J gene end by 8 bases; junction bases not matched to a gene: 8. Germline loops: CDR1 LGHNA, CDR2 YSLEER. The CDR3 has 14 amino acids. CDR3 sequence reads: CASSQRGGGPEAFF. The CDR3 DNA reads as TGCGCCAGCAGCCAACGCGGAGGGGGCCCCGAAGCTTTCTTT.

This clonotype was observed at least ten times. The CDR3 coding sequence is TGTGCCAGCAGTACAGCGGTGGGCACTGAAGCTTTCTTT. Its protein product is CASSTAVGTEAFF. J is TRBJ1-1 and V is TRBV27, with D uncertain. The CDR3 is made up of 13 amino acids. Germline V lookup: CDR1 MNHEY, CDR2 SMNVEV (reference sequence). The V end was cut by 5 bases, the J end by 4 bases, with 11 bases between.

This chain connects TRBV6-1 to TRBJ2-7; D possibly corresponds to TRBD1 (6 bases). Germline CDR1 MNHNS, CDR2 SASEGT. The CDR3 consists of 14 residues. Between the trimmed V and J ends, which lost 4 bases and 2 bases, there was a span of 12 bases. The CDR3 region is CASSGPGQAYEQYV. CDR3 in DNA: TGTGCCAGCAGTGGTCCGGGACAAGCCTACGAGCAGTACGTC.

This clonotype was picked up a small number of times. The gene calls are TRBV6-1 and TRBJ1-2; D is uncertain. V shed 2 bases and J shed 5 bases, with 9 bases lying between them. Germline CDR1 reads MNHNS; CDR2 reads SASEGT. The CDR3 has 13 residues. DNA for the CDR3: TGTGCCAGCAGTGAAAGGGTCTGGTATGGCTACACCTTC. It translates to CASSERVWYGYTF.

The sample holds many counts of this clonotype. The chain has TRBV7-2 and TRBJ1-1; D perhaps matches TRBD1 (5 bases). V shed 5 bases and J shed 7 bases, with 23 bases lying between them. The CDR3 totals 16 residues. From germline, CDR1 is SGHTA and CDR2 FQGNSA. CDR3 loop: CASSPIMSGHPDEAFF. In DNA, the CDR3 is TGTGCCAGCAGCCCCATCATGTCAGGGCACCCAGATGAAGCTTTCTTT.

J is TRBJ2-5 and V is TRBV12-3 or TRBV12-4; 7 bases fit TRBD1. The V segment lost 5 bases and the J segment 4 bases; nucleotides outside the gene matches: 10. This CDR3 region has 15 residues. The CDR3 sequence: CASSRSGGTRETQYF. CDR3 bases: TGTGCCAGCAGTAGGTCAGGGGGAACCCGAGAGACCCAGTACTTC.

The chain employs TRBV7-8 and TRBJ2-7; D not resolved. The V end lost 1 base, the J end lost 2 bases, and 12 bases lay between the germline ends. Germline CDR1 and CDR2: SGHVS and FQNEAQ. The CDR3 loop spans 15 amino acids. The CDR3 region is CASSLGLGSPYEQYF. CDR3 DNA sequence: TGTGCCAGCAGCTTAGGGCTCGGCAGCCCCTACGAGCAGTACTTC.

This chain links TRBV6-5 with TRBJ2-2; no definite D call. V dropped 2 bases and J dropped 7 bases, with 8 bases sitting between them. Germline V gene sequence: CDR1 MNHEY, CDR2 SVGAGI. This CDR3 has 13 residues. The CDR3 region has the DNA TGTGCCAGCAGTTACAGAAGGGACGGGGAGCTGTTTTTT. Residues: CASSYRRDGELFF.